The entry below describes one T cell receptor (beta chain). The sample originates from a study of T cell changes during pregnancy in multiple sclerosis. V lost 0 bases to trimming and J lost 10 bases, with 13 bases between them. Germline V gene data show CDR1 as GTSNPN and CDR2 as SVGIG (reference sequence). The CDR3 runs 13 residues. Measured with immunoSEQ multiplex PCR; TCRdb has only the in-frame clones, and not every one. This sample carries approximately 27,000 clones, approximately 92% of them seen once, and the ten largest clones take around 0.71%. The clonotype comes from a female donor with multiple sclerosis, enrolled in a pregnancy study. The sample in question was CD4+ T cells from peripheral blood mononuclear cells, obtained in the first trimester of pregnancy. The V gene is TRBV30, the J gene TRBJ2-1; D possibly corresponds to TRBD2 (6 bases). The CDR3 here is CAWSVGGDREQFF. Here the CDR3 DNA reads TGTGCCTGGAGTGTAGGAGGGGATCGGGAGCAGTTCTTC.